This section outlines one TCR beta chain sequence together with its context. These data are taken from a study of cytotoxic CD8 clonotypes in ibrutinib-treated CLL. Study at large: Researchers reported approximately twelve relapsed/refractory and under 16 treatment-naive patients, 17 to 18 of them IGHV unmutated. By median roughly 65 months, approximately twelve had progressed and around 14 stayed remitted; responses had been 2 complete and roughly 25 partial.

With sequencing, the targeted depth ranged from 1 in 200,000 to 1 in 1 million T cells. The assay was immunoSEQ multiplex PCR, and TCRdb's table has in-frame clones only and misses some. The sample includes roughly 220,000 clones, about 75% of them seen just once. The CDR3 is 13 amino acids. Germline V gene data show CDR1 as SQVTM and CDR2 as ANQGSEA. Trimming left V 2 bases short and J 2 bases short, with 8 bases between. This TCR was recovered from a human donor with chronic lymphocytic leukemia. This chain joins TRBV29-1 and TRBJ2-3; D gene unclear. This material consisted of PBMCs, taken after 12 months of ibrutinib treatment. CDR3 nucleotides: TGCAGCGTTGAATTTGTTCACACAGATACGCAGTATTTT. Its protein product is CSVEFVHTDTQYF.